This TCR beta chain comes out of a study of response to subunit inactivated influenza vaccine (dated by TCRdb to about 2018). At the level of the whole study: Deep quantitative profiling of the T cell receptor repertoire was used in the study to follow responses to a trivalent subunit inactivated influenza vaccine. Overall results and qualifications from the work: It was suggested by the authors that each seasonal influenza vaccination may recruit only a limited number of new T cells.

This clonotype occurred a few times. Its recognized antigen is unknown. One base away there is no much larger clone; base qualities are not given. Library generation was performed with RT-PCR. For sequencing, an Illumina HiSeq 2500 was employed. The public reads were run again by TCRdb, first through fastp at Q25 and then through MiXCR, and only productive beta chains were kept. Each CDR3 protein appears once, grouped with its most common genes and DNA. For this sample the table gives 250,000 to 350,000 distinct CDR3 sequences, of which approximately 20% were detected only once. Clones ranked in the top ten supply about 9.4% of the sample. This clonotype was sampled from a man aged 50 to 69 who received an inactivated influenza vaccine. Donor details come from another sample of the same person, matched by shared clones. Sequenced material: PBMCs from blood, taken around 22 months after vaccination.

This receptor carries the CDR3 CASSHHSQSSYNSPLHF. The DNA is TGTGCCAGCAGCCACCATTCCCAGAGCTCCTATAATTCACCCCTCCACTTT. Recombination connected TRBV7-9 to TRBJ1-6, with the D gene too uncertain to name. V is cut by 5 bases and J by 0 bases, and the space between the germline ends is 14 bases. From a lookup of the germline V gene (reference sequence), CDR1 and CDR2 are SEHNR and FQNEAQ. The CDR3 contains 17 residues, cysteine and phenylalanine counted. Only the CDR3 part of the read is kept: 51 bases, read in frame from the first base.